These T cell receptor beta chains were read from a single sample in a study of T cells of healthy individuals. TCRdb reprocessed the 5' RACE reads with MiXCR, giving one entry per CDR3 protein. In the table there are about 82,000 distinct CDR3 sequences, around 5.1% of which are singletons. The receptors come from a female donor in good health. The CDR3 runs from the conserved cysteine through the conserved F or W. Fields, in order: J gene, D gene, V gene, clone size, CDR3 protein, CDR3 DNA. A D gene is named only where the DNA matches it firmly. The listing skips clone size in some rows; elsewhere it reads once, few, many or a size class.

TRBJ2-1 TRBD1 TRBV12-5 many CASGITGGGAPGEQFF TGTGCTAGTGGTATAACAGGGGGCGGAGCACCGGGAGAGCAGTTCTTC
TRBJ1-5 - TRBV27 - CASSLWGGENSNQPQHF TGTGCCAGCAGTTTATGGGGGGGGGAGAATAGCAATCAGCCCCAGCATTTT
TRBJ2-5 TRBD2 TRBV6-6 few CASSYPGLAEETQYF TGTGCCAGCAGTTACCCTGGACTAGCTGAAGAGACCCAGTACTTC
TRBJ2-3 TRBD2 TRBV3-1 many CASSLTSGSSTDTQYF TGTGCCAGCAGCCTCACTAGCGGGAGCAGCACAGATACGCAGTATTTT
TRBJ2-7 - TRBV6-2/TRBV6-3 few CASSAGIYEQYF TGTGCCAGCAGTGCGGGGATTTACGAGCAGTACTTC
TRBJ2-1 - TRBV7-2 many CASSLKGGAVGSSYNEQFF TGTGCCAGCAGCTTAAAGGGGGGGGCAGTCGGAAGCTCCTACAATGAGCAGTTCTTC
TRBJ2-1 TRBD2 TRBV11-3 - CASSEGLAGAESYNEQFF TGTGCCAGCAGCGAAGGACTAGCGGGAGCCGAAAGTTACAATGAGCAGTTCTTC
TRBJ1-6 TRBD1 TRBV19 many CATSDRNSPLHF TGTGCCACTTCGGACAGGAATTCACCCCTCCACTTT
TRBJ2-6 TRBD1 TRBV7-2 many CASVRDRVNSGANVLTF TGTGCCAGCGTCCGGGACAGGGTAAACTCTGGGGCCAACGTCCTGACTTTC
TRBJ2-1 TRBD2 TRBV7-3 few CASSGTSGNEQFF TGTGCCAGCAGCGGGACTAGCGGAAATGAGCAGTTCTTC
TRBJ2-7 TRBD2 TRBV6-2/TRBV6-3 many CASSSIPGLDREQYF TGTGCCAGCAGCAGCATCCCGGGACTAGACCGCGAGCAGTACTTC
TRBJ1-1 - TRBV7-8 few CASSTRAGLNTEAFF TGTGCCAGCAGCACCCGGGCGGGATTGAACACTGAAGCTTTCTTT
TRBJ1-4 TRBD1 TRBV11-2 many CASSKDRGEKLFF TGTGCCAGCAGCAAGGACAGGGGCGAAAAACTGTTTTTT